One T cell receptor (beta chain) is described in this entry. This CDR3 is built from 15 residues. Unmatched junction bases numbered 9, after V lost 4 bases and J lost 4 bases. CDR1 SGHNT and CDR2 YYREEE come from the germline V gene (reference sequence). This entry comes from a study of T cell responses to AZD1222 COVID-19 vaccine. Sequencing was performed with immunoSEQ multiplex PCR; in TCRdb, only in-frame clones are kept and a portion is missing. This table has 150,000 or so clones, approximately 90% appearing once. The TCR was taken from an adult in good health. V and J are TRBV5-4 and TRBJ2-3; TRBD2 matches 7 bases. Sequencing used peripheral blood, obtained on day 0 of AZD1222 vaccination. The CDR3 DNA reads TGTGCCAGCAGCCCAAAGACTAGCCGCTCAGATACGCAGTATTTT. Amino acids: CASSPKTSRSDTQYF. The full variable domain, rest sourced from reference TRBV5-4 and TRBJ2-3, is ETGVTQSPTHLIKTRGQQVTLRCSSQSGHNTVSWYQQALGQGPQFIFQYYREEENGRGNFPPRFSGLQFPNYSSELNVNALELDDSALYLCASSPKTSRSDTQYFGPGTRLTVL.